This T cell receptor (beta chain) was recorded in a study of blood T cell repertoires in COVID-19. On the study more broadly: The United States, Italy and Spain provided the acute and convalescent COVID-19 samples. T cells, B-cell-depleted T cells, or PBMCs provided the cDNA or gDNA that served as material.

Germline assignment: CDR1 MDHEN and CDR2 SYDVKM. Losses at the gene ends were 6 bases for V and 3 bases for J; bases not matched to a gene: 8. This CDR3 comprises 15 residues. Seattle participants joined during active infection and were tracked over time. Clones were sequenced by immunoSEQ multiplex PCR, and TCRdb holds only the in-frame ones, with some missing. The table includes 210,000 or so clones, around 90% detected once. The specimen sequenced was peripheral blood. The source is a man younger than 45 with COVID-19, enrolled during active disease. This chain joins TRBV28 and TRBJ1-5; TRBD1 matches 7 bases. CDR3 sequence reads: CASRPGQRLNQPQHF. The CDR3, as DNA: TGTGCCAGCAGGCCGGGACAGAGACTCAATCAGCCCCAGCATTTT.